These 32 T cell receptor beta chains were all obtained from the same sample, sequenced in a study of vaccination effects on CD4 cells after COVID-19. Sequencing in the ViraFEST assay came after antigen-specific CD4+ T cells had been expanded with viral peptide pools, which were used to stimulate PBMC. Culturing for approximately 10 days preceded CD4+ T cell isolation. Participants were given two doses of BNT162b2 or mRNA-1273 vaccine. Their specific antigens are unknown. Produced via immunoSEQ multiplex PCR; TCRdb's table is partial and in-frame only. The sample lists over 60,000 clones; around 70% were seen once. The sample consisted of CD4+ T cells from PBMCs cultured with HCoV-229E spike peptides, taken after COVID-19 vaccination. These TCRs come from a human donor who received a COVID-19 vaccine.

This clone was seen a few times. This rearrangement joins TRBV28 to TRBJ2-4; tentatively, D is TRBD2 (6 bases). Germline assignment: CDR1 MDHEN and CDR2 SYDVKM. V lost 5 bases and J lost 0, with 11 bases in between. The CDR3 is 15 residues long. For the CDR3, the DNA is TGTGCCAGCAGTCCCCCGGGACTAGCCAAAAACATTCAGTACTTC. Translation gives CASSPPGLAKNIQYF.

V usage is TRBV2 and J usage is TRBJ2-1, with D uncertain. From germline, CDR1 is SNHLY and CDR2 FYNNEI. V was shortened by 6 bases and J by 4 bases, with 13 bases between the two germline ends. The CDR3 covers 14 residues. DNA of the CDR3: TGTGCCAGCAGCCCTCACCGCGTGTACAATGAGCAGTTCTTC. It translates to CASSPHRVYNEQFF.

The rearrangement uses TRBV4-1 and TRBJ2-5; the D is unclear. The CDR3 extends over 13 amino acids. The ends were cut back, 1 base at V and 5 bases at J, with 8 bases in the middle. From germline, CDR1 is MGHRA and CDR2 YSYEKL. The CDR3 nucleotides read TGCGCCAGCAGCCAAGCCTCCGGGGAGACCCAGTACTTC. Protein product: CASSQASGETQYF.

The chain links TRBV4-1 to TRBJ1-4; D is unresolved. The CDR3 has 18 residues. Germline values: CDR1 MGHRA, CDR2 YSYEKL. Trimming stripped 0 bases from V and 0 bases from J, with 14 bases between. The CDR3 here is CASSQDPREIATNEKLFF. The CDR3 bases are TGCGCCAGCAGCCAAGATCCGAGGGAGATCGCAACTAATGAAAAACTGTTTTTT.

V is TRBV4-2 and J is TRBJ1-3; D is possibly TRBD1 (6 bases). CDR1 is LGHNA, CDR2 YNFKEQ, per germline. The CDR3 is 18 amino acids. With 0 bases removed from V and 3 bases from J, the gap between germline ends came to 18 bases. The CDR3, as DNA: TGTGCCAGCAGCCAAGATATATCGGGGGGCAGATTTGGAAACACCATATATTTT. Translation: CASSQDISGGRFGNTIYF.

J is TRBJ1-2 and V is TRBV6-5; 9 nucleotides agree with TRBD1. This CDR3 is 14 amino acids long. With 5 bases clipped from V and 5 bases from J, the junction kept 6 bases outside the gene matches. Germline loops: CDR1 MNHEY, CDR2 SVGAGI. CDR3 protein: CASSRPGTGYGYTF. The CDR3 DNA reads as TGTGCCAGCAGTCGCCCCGGGACAGGGTATGGCTACACCTTC.

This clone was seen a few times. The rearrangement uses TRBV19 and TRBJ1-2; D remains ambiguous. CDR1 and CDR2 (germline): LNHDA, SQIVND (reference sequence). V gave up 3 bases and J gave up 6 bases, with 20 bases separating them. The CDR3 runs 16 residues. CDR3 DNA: TGTGCCAGTAGTATTGTTCTGGGCACCGTAAGGGATGGCTACACCTTC. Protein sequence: CASSIVLGTVRDGYTF.

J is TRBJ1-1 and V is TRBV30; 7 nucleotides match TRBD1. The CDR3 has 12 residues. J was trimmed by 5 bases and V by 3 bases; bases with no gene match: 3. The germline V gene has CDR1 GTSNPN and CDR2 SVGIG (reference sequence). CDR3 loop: CAWSRGITEAFF. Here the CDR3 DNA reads TGTGCCTGGAGCAGGGGGATTACTGAAGCTTTCTTT.

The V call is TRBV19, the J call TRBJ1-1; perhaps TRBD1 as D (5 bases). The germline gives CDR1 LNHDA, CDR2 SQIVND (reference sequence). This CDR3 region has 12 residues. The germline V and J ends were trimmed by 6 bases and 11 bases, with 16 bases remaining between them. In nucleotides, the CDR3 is TGTGCCAGTAGCCGAGTAGGCGGGACGGCTTTCTTT. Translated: CASSRVGGTAFF.

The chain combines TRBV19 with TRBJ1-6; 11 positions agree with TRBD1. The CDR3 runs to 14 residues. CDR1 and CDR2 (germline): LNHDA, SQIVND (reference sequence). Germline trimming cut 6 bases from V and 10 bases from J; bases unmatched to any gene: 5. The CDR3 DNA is TGTGCCAGTAGGGGACAGGGGGTAGAATCACCCCTCCACTTT. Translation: CASRGQGVESPLHF.

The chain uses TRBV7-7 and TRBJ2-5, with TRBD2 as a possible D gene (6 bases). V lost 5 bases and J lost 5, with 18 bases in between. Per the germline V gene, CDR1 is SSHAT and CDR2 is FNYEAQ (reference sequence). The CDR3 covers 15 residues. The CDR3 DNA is TGTGCCAGCAGCCCCTGGAGGGATAGGACGGAGACCCAGTACTTC. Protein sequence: CASSPWRDRTETQYF.

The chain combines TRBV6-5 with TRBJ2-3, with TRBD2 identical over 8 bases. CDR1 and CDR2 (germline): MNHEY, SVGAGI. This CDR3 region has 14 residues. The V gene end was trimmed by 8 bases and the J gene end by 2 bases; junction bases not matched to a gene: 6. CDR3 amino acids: CASREGGFTDTQYF. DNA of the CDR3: TGTGCCAGCCGGGAGGGGGGTTTCACAGATACGCAGTATTTT.

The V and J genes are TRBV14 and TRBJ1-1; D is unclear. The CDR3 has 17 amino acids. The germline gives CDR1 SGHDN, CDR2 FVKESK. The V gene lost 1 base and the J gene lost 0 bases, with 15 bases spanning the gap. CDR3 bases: TGTGCCAGCAGCCAAGGAAGTTTTGTGGGATTGAACACTGAAGCTTTCTTT. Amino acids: CASSQGSFVGLNTEAFF. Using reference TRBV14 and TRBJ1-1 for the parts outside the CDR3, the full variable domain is EAGVTQFPSHSVIEKGQTVTLRCDPISGHDNLYWYRRVMGKEIKFLLHFVKESKQDESGMPNNRFLAERTGGTYSTLKVQPAELEDSGVYFCASSQGSFVGLNTEAFFGQGTRLTVV.

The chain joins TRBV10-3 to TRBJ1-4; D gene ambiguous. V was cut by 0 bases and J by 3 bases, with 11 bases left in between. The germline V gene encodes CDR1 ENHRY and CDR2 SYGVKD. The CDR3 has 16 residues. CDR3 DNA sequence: TGTGCCATCAGTGAGTCGGGAGGACTAGCTAATGAAAAACTGTTTTTT. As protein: CAISESGGLANEKLFF.

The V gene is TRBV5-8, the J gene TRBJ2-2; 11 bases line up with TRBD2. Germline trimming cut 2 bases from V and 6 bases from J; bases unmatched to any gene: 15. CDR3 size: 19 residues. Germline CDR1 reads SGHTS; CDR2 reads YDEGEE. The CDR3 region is CASSFSRLAGGPHAGELFF. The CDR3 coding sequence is TGTGCCAGCAGCTTCTCCCGTTTAGCGGGGGGGCCACACGCCGGGGAGCTGTTTTTT.

The chain's CDR3 is CASSLDRAARETQYF. The DNA for the CDR3 is TGTGCCAGCAGTCTGGACAGGGCGGCCCGGGAGACCCAGTACTTC. The V gene is TRBV2, the J gene TRBJ2-5; 8 bases map to TRBD1. The CDR3 is 15 residues long. Losses at the gene ends were 5 bases for V and 5 bases for J; bases not matched to a gene: 10. The germline CDR1 and CDR2 sequences are SNHLY and FYNNEI.

DNA of the CDR3: TGTGCCAGCAGCTTAGAGGCAGGGGACTATGGCTACACCTTC. It translates to CASSLEAGDYGYTF. The chain recombines TRBV7-9 with TRBJ1-2; D perhaps matches TRBD1 (6 bases). The CDR3 is 14 residues long. CDR1 SEHNR and CDR2 FQNEAQ come from the germline V gene (reference sequence). Trimming removed 1 base from V and 3 bases from J, with 9 bases in between.

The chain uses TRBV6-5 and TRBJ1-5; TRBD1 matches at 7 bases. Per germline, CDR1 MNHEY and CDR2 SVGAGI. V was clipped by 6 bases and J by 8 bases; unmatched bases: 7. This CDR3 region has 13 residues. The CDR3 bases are TGTGCCAGCAGGAGGACAGGCGGAGAGCCCCAGCATTTT. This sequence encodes CASRRTGGEPQHF.

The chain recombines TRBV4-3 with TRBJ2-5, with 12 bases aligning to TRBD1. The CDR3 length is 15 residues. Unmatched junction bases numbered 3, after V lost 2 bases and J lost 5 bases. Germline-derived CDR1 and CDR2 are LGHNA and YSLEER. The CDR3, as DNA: TGCGCCAGCAGCCAATGGGACAGGGGGCTTGAGACCCAGTACTTC. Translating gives CASSQWDRGLETQYF.

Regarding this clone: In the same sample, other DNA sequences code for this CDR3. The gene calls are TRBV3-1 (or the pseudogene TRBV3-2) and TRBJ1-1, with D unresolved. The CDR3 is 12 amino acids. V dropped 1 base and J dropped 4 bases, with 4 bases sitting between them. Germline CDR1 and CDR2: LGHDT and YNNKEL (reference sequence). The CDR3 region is CASSQVGTEAFF. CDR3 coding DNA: TGTGCCAGCAGCCAAGTAGGCACTGAAGCTTTCTTT.

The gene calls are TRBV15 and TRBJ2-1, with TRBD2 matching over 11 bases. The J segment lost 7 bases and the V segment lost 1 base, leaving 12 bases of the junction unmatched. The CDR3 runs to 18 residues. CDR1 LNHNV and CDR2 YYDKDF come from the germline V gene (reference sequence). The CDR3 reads CATSRGLAGGPPGNEQFF. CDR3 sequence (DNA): TGTGCCACCAGCAGAGGTCTAGCGGGGGGCCCTCCTGGGAATGAGCAGTTCTTC.

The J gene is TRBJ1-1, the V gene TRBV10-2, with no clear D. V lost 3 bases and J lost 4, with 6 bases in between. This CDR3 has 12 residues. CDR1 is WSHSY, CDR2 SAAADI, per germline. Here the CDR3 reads CASSDLVTEAFF. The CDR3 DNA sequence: TGCGCCAGCAGTGATTTGGTCACTGAAGCTTTCTTT.

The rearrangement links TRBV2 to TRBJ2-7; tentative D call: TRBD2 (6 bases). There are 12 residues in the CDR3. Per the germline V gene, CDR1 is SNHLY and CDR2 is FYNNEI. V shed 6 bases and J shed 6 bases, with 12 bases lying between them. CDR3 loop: CASRTTSPEQYV. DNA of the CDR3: TGTGCCAGCAGGACAACTAGCCCCGAGCAGTACGTC.

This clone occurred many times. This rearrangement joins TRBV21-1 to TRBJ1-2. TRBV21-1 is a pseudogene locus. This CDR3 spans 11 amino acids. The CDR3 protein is CASSRSYGYTF. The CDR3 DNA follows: TGTGCCAGCAGCAGAAGTTATGGCTACACCTTC.

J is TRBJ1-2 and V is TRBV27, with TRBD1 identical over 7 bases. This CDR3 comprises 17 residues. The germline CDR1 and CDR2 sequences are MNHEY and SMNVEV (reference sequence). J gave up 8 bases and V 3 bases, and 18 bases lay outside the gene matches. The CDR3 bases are TGTGCCAGCAGTTTGAGATCACGACAGGGATGGGACGGAGGCTACACCTTC. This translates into CASSLRSRQGWDGGYTF.

The CDR3, as DNA: TGTGCCAGCAGATTGGGACAGGCAGTCACCTACGAGCAGTACGTC. It encodes CASRLGQAVTYEQYV. The V and J genes are TRBV6-5 and TRBJ2-7; 8 bases align to TRBD1. The CDR3 contains 15 residues. Losses at the gene ends were 6 bases for V and 2 bases for J; bases not matched to a gene: 9. The V gene's germline CDR1 is MNHEY and CDR2 SVGAGI.

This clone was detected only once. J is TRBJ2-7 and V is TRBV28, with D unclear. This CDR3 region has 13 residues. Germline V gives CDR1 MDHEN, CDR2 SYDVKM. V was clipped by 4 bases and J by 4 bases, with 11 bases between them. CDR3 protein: CASSSSDRYEQYV. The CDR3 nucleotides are TGTGCCAGCAGTTCCTCGGACCGGTACGAGCAGTACGTC.

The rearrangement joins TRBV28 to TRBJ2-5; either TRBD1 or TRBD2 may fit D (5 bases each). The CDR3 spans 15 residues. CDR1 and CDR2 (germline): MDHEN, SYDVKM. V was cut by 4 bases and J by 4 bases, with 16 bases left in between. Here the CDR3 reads CASSYSRDGGETQYF. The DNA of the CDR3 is TGTGCCAGCAGTTATTCCAGGGACGGAGGAGAGACCCAGTACTTC.

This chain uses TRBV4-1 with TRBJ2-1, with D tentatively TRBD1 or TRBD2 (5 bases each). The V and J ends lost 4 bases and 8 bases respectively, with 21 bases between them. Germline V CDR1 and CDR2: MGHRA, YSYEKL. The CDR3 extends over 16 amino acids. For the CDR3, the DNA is TGCGCCAGCAGCCCCACATTCCTGAGAGGGGTTGATGAGCAGTTCTTC. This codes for CASSPTFLRGVDEQFF.

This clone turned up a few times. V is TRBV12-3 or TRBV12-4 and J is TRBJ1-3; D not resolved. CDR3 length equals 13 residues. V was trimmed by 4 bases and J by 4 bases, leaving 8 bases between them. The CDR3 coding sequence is TGTGCCAGCAGTTACCGACCCGGAAACACCATATATTTT. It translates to CASSYRPGNTIYF.

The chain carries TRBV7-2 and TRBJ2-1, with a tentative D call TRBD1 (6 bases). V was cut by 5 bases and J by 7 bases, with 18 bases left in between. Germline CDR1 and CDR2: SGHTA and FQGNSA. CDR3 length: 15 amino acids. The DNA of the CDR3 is TGTGCCAGCAGCCCAGCTGGGGGCCAAGGTAATGAGCAGTTCTTC. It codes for CASSPAGGQGNEQFF.

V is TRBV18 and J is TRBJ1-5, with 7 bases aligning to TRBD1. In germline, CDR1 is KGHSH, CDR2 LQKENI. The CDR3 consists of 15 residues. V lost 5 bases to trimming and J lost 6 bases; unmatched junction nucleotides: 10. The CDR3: CASSSRQGGSQPQHF. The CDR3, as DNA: TGTGCCAGCTCATCCCGACAGGGTGGAAGTCAGCCCCAGCATTTT. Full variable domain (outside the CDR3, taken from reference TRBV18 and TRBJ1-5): NAGVMQNPRHLVRRRGQEARLRCSPMKGHSHVYWYRQLPEEGLKFMVYLQKENIIDESGMPKERFSAEFPKEGPSILRIQQVVRGDSAAYFCASSSRQGGSQPQHFGDGTRLSIL.